One sample yielded the 18 T cell receptor beta chains listed below, sequenced in a study of cytomegalovirus exposure and HLA in healthy donors. In the PCR, 60 Vbeta and 13 Jbeta primers were used. Sequencing was performed with immunoSEQ multiplex PCR; in TCRdb, only in-frame clones are kept and a portion is missing. The sample lists around 130,000 clones, around 76% occurring once. What was sequenced was PBMCs. Receptors originate from a woman aged 45 to 65 in good health and CMV-seronegative.

The rearrangement links TRBV10-3 to TRBJ1-5, with a possible D match to TRBD1 (6 bases). The length of the CDR3 is 13 residues. Germline V gives CDR1 ENHRY, CDR2 SYGVKD. V was cut by 8 bases and J by 2 bases, with 10 bases left in between. The CDR3 DNA reads TGTGCCATCCACGGACAGCGCAATCAGCCCCAGCATTTT. Its translation is CAIHGQRNQPQHF.

V and J are TRBV21-1 and TRBJ2-1; the table's TRBD1 call for D was not verified on the DNA. TRBV21-1 is noted as a pseudogene. This CDR3 contains 16 residues. The CDR3 DNA reads as TGTGCCAGCAGCCAGATTAGGGGGAGCTCCTACAATGAGCAGTTCTTC. Translated, it gives CASSQIRGSSYNEQFF.

This chain uses TRBV5-6 with TRBJ1-2; possibly TRBD1 for D (5 bases). The length of the CDR3 is 16 residues. V was cut by 2 bases and J by 6 bases, with 20 bases left in between. Germline lookup yields CDR1 SGHDT and CDR2 YYEEEE. The CDR3 sequence is CASSFLSGGGSDGYTF. In DNA form, the CDR3 reads TGTGCCAGCAGCTTTCTAAGCGGCGGGGGATCTGATGGCTACACCTTC.

The chain combines TRBV27 with TRBJ1-5; tentative D call: TRBD1 (5 bases). V was pared by 2 bases and J by 9 bases, with 14 bases between. The CDR3 extends over 14 amino acids. Germline V gives CDR1 MNHEY, CDR2 SMNVEV (reference sequence). CDR3 region: CASSLGQGGSPQHF. CDR3 DNA sequence: TGTGCCAGCAGTTTAGGGCAGGGTGGATCGCCCCAGCATTTT.

Here the CDR3 reads CASSRAGASYEQYV. In DNA form, the CDR3 reads TGTGCCAGCAGCCGAGCGGGCGCCTCCTACGAGCAGTACGTC. This sequence joins TRBV14 and TRBJ2-7, with D tentatively TRBD2 (6 bases). Trimming stripped 4 bases from V and 0 bases from J, with 10 bases between. The germline V gene has CDR1 SGHDN and CDR2 FVKESK. The CDR3 is made up of 14 amino acids.

The CDR3 DNA reads as TGTGCCAGCAGTGAAAGGGGGGGCCCAGGGACCCCACATGAGCAGTTCTTC. Protein: CASSERGGPGTPHEQFF. The V call is TRBV6-1, the J call TRBJ2-1, with D possibly matching TRBD2 (7 bases). V was cut by 2 bases and J by 8 bases, with 22 bases left in between. This CDR3 has 17 amino acids. Germline assignment: CDR1 MNHNS and CDR2 SASEGT.

The rearrangement joins TRBV6-5 to TRBJ2-1, with D tentatively TRBD2 (5 bases). V gave up 6 bases and J gave up 4 bases, with 13 bases separating them. The CDR3 is 14 amino acids. From germline, CDR1 is MNHEY and CDR2 SVGAGI. CDR3 sequence: CASSRGNFYNEQFF. The DNA of the CDR3 is TGTGCCAGCAGCCGGGGTAATTTTTACAATGAGCAGTTCTTC.

The chain joins TRBV7-9 to TRBJ2-5, with D possibly matching TRBD2 (6 bases). V lost 7 bases, J lost 2 bases, and 14 bases lay in between. Germline lookup yields CDR1 SEHNR and CDR2 FQNEAQ (reference sequence). The CDR3 extends over 14 amino acids. CDR3 coding DNA: TGTGCCAGCACCTCTTTCCGGGGGCAAGAGACCCAGTACTTC. Translation: CASTSFRGQETQYF.

V usage is TRBV19 and J usage is TRBJ2-1, with D maybe TRBD2 (5 bases). The germline V and J ends were trimmed by 3 bases and 2 bases, with 14 bases remaining between them. CDR3 length equals 16 residues. Germline assignment: CDR1 LNHDA and CDR2 SQIVND (reference sequence). The CDR3 here is CASSIEAEDPYNEQFF. DNA of the CDR3: TGTGCCAGTAGTATCGAAGCGGAAGACCCCTACAATGAGCAGTTCTTC.

The CDR3 protein is CASSHGQETSNYGYTF. The CDR3 DNA reads as TGTGCCAGTAGCCACGGACAGGAAACGTCTAACTATGGCTACACCTTC. The chain recombines TRBV19 with TRBJ1-2, with 7 bases matching TRBD1. The germline CDR1 and CDR2 sequences are LNHDA and SQIVND (reference sequence). There are 16 residues in the CDR3. Trimming removed 6 bases from V and 0 bases from J; junction bases left unmatched: 10.

The chain joins TRBV4-3 to TRBJ2-4; 10 bases align to TRBD2. J lost 6 bases, V lost 2 bases, and 1 base had no gene match. Germline V gene data show CDR1 as LGHNA and CDR2 as YSLEER. The CDR3 covers 14 residues. The DNA of the CDR3 is TGCGCCAGCAGCCAATGGACTAGCGGAAACATTCAGTACTTC. Its protein is CASSQWTSGNIQYF.

This chain connects TRBV4-1 to TRBJ2-2; no firm D call. This CDR3 has 17 amino acids. CDR1 and CDR2 from the germline V gene are MGHRA and YSYEKL. The ends were cut back, 2 bases at V and 0 bases at J, with 13 bases in the middle. The CDR3 loop reads CASSQWADTSNTGELFF. CDR3 coding DNA: TGCGCCAGCAGCCAATGGGCAGACACATCGAACACCGGGGAGCTGTTTTTT.

The V gene is TRBV29-1, the J gene TRBJ2-3, with 10 bases fitting TRBD2. The CDR3 covers 18 residues. J was trimmed by 3 bases and V by 8 bases; bases with no gene match: 20. Germline V gives CDR1 SQVTM, CDR2 ANQGSEA. Here the CDR3 reads CSPLDRECATSGTDTQYF. The CDR3 coding sequence is TGCAGCCCACTTGACAGGGAATGTGCGACTAGCGGGACAGATACGCAGTATTTT.

This chain links TRBV9 with TRBJ1-1, with D hard to call. The germline V gene has CDR1 SGDLS and CDR2 YYNGEE. The CDR3 spans 17 residues. Trimming removed 0 bases from V and 1 base from J, with 16 bases in between. The CDR3 is CASSVGAGRGRNTEAFF. The CDR3 bases are TGTGCCAGCAGCGTAGGGGCAGGCCGTGGGAGGAACACTGAAGCTTTCTTT. Complete variable domain (other parts from reference TRBV9 and TRBJ1-1): DSGVTQTPKHLITATGQRVTLRCSPRSGDLSVYWYQQSLDQGLQFLIQYYNGEERAKGNILERFSAQQFPDLHSELNLSSLELGDSALYFCASSVGAGRGRNTEAFFGQGTRLTVV.

The chain carries TRBV27 and TRBJ2-3, with 14 positions matching TRBD2. V gave up 6 bases and J gave up 1 base; unmatched junction bases: 15. Germline V lookup: CDR1 MNHEY, CDR2 SMNVEV (reference sequence). The CDR3 consists of 20 residues. The CDR3 sequence: CASRRGATGTSGSGTDTQYF. CDR3 nucleotides: TGTGCCAGCAGACGAGGGGCCACGGGGACTAGCGGGAGCGGCACAGATACGCAGTATTTT.

V usage is TRBV5-4 and J usage is TRBJ2-5, with 7 positions matching TRBD1. This CDR3 contains 14 residues. The germline V gene encodes CDR1 SGHNT and CDR2 YYREEE (reference sequence). J was trimmed by 2 bases and V by 0 bases; bases with no gene match: 1. The CDR3 reads CASSLGTGQETQYF. The CDR3 DNA follows: TGTGCCAGCAGCTTGGGGACAGGACAAGAGACCCAGTACTTC. The entire variable domain, with the rest obtained from reference TRBV5-4 and TRBJ2-5, is as follows: ETGVTQSPTHLIKTRGQQVTLRCSSQSGHNTVSWYQQALGQGPQFIFQYYREEENGRGNFPPRFSGLQFPNYSSELNVNALELDDSALYLCASSLGTGQETQYFGPGTRLLVL.

The J gene is TRBJ2-7, the V gene TRBV28; possible D gene TRBD1, 5 bases. Germline lookup yields CDR1 MDHEN and CDR2 SYDVKM. The V gene lost 2 bases and the J gene lost 2 bases, with 13 bases spanning the gap. The CDR3 runs 15 residues. This CDR3 reads CASSLGALAPYEQYF. The CDR3 DNA is TGTGCCAGCAGTTTAGGGGCGCTGGCCCCCTACGAGCAGTACTTC.

The genes are TRBV19 and TRBJ2-7; TRBD1 aligns across 9 bases. Germline V lookup: CDR1 LNHDA, CDR2 SQIVND (reference sequence). V was pared by 5 bases and J by 7 bases, with 12 bases of the junction left unmatched. The CDR3 extends over 15 amino acids. The CDR3 bases are TGTGCCAGTAGTTCACCCGGGACAGGGACCTGGGAGCAGTACTTC. Translated: CASSSPGTGTWEQYF.